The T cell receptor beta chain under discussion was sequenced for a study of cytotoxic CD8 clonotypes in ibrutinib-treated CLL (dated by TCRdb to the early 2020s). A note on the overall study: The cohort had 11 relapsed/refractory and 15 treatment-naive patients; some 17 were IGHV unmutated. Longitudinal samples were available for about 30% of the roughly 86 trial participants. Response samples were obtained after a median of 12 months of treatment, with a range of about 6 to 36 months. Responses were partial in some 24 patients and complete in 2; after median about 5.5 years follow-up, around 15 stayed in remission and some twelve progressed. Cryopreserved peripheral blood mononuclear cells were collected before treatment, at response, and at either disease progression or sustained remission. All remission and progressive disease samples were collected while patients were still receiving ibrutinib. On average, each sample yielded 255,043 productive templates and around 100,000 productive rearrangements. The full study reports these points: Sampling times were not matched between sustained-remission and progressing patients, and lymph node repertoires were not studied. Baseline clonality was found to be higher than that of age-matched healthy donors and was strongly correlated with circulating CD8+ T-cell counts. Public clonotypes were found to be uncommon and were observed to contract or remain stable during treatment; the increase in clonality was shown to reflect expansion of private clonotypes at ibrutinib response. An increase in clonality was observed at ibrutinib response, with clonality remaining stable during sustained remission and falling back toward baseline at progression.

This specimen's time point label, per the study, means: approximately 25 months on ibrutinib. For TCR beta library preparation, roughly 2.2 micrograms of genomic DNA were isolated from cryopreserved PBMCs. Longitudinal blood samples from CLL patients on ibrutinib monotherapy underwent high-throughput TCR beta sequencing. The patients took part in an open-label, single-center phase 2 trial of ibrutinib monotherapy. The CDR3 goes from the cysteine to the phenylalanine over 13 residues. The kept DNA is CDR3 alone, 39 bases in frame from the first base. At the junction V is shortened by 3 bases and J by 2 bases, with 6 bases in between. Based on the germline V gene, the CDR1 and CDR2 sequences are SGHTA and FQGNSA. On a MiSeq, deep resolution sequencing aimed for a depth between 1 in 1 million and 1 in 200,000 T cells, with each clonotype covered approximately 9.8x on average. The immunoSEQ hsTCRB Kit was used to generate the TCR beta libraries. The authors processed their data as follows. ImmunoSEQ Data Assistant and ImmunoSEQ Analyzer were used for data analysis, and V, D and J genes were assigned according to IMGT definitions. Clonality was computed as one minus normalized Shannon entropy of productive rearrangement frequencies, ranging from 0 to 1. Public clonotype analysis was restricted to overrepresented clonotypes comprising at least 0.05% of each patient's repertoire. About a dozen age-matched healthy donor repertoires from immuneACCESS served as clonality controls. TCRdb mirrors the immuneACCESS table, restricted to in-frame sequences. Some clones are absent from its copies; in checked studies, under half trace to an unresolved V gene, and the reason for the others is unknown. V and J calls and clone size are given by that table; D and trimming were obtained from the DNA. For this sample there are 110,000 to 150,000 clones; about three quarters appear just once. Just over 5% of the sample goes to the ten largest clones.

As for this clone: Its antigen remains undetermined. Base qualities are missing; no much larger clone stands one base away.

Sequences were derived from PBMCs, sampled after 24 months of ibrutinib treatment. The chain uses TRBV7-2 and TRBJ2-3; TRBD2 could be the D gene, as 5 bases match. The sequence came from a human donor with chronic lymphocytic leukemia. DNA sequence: TGTGCCAGCAGCTTCGGGGTCACAGATACGCAGTATTTT. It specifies CASSFGVTDTQYF.